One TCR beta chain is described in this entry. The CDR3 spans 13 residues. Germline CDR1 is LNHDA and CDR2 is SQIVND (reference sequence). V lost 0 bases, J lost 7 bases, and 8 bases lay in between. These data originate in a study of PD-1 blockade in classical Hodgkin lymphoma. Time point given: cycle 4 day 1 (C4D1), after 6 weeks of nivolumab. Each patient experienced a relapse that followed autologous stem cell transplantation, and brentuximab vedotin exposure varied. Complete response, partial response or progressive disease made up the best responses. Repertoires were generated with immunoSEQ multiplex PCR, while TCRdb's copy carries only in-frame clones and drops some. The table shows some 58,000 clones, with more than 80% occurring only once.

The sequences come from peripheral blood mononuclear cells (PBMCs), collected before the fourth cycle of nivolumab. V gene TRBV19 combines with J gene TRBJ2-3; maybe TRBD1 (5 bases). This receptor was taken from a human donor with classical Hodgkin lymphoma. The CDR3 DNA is TGTGCCAGTAGTATAGATGGGGCTAATACGCAGTATTTT. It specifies CASSIDGANTQYF.